This T cell receptor (beta chain) originates from a study of blood T cell repertoires in COVID-19. Under the authors' procedure: How many nucleated cells were present was estimated from reference gene primer amplification. The data were produced by immunoSEQ multiplex PCR, yet TCRdb's version contains in-frame clones alone and is incomplete. V and J calls and clone size are given by that table; D and trimming were obtained from the DNA. Seen here are just under 350,000 clones, about 90% observed once, and the top ten hold about 7%. The V gene lost 1 base and the J gene lost 5 bases, with 9 bases spanning the gap. The CDR3 totals 13 residues. Germline CDR1 reads SGDLS; CDR2 reads YYNGEE.

The sequenced sample was peripheral blood. The chain joins TRBV9 to TRBJ1-1; maybe TRBD1 (6 bases). This TCR came from a woman aged 70-85 years with COVID-19, enrolled during active disease. The CDR3 protein is CASSVIQGTEAFF. CDR3 nucleotide sequence: TGTGCCAGCAGCGTAATCCAGGGGACTGAAGCTTTCTTT.